This TCR beta chain was obtained from a study of response to subunit inactivated influenza vaccine. Study findings and constraints: Researchers suggested that each seasonal influenza vaccination recruits few new T cells.

TCRdb re-analysed the RT-PCR reads in MiXCR, keeping a single row per CDR3 protein. The sample yields roughly 500,000 distinct CDR3 sequences, approximately 16% seen once. Regarding this clonotype: Its antigen remains unidentified.

V dropped 3 bases and J dropped 0 bases, with 6 bases sitting between them. This CDR3 region has 13 residues. CDR1 is SQVTM and CDR2 is ANQGSEA in the germline V gene. The source material was CD4+ T cells sorted from PBMCs, sampled around 2 years after vaccination. The origin of this receptor is a man between 50 and 75 years old who received an inactivated influenza vaccine. The chain employs TRBV29-1 and TRBJ2-1, with D unclear. The CDR3 DNA reads as TGCAGCGTTGAGGCGGACTCCTACAATGAGCAGTTCTTC. This gives the protein CSVEADSYNEQFF.